This entry features one T cell receptor beta chain sequence. CDR3 length: 12 residues. Trimming cost V 5 bases and J 10 bases, with 13 bases left between them. Germline V lookup: CDR1 SGHRS, CDR2 YFSETQ. This entry belongs to a study of blood T cell repertoires in COVID-19. In the original processing: Estimation of nucleated cell counts was performed using reference gene primer amplification. Assay: immunoSEQ multiplex PCR; the TCRdb copy retains only in-frame clones and omits some. V, J and clone size reflect that table, while D and trimming were determined from the DNA. The data contain some 270,000 clones, 70% to 90% of them singletons. Those enrolled, adults aged 18 to 89 years, came from some 23 US areas. A PCR-confirmed or clinician-diagnosed COVID-19 case had contacted exposed participants within 2 weeks of entry.

V gene TRBV5-1 combines with J gene TRBJ2-1; D is possibly TRBD2 (5 bases). This clonotype originated in a woman aged 45-65 years who had been exposed to COVID-19. Sequencing input: PBMCs or T cells enriched from blood (not recorded which). CDR3 bases: TGCGCCAGCAGTATTTCTGGAGGCGAGCAGTTCTTC. Its translation: CASSISGGEQFF.